This is a list of T cell receptor beta chains from one sample in a study of CD4 T cells in relation to SARS-CoV-2 and coronaviruses. The data were produced by immunoSEQ multiplex PCR, yet TCRdb's version contains in-frame clones alone and is incomplete. The sample includes 26,000 or so clones, about 70% of them seen just once. No antigen is known for these receptors. The sample was CD4+ T cells from PBMCs, cultured in vitro. Receptors originate from a human donor in good health. Both conserved end residues are part of each CDR3.

v_call: TRBV28
cdr3_aa: CASSSSGAGGPDTQYF

v_call: TRBV14
cdr3_aa: CASSQEEGAYEQYF

v_call: TRBV19
cdr3_aa: CASRHMGGLAGDTQYF

v_call: TRBV7-2
cdr3_aa: CASSLSGSGSYNEQFF

v_call: TRBV4-3
cdr3_aa: CASSQDPWGRNTEAFF

v_call: TRBV6-2/TRBV6-3
cdr3_aa: CASSMDFPSSYEQYF

v_call: TRBV9
cdr3_aa: CASSVVSENSPLHF

v_call: TRBV6-1
cdr3_aa: CASSETGSAFF

v_call: TRBV12-3/TRBV12-4
cdr3_aa: CASSLKAYEQYF

v_call: TRBV4-3
cdr3_aa: CASSQGSWREGYEQFF

v_call: TRBV14
cdr3_aa: CASSQDRGRKLFF

v_call: TRBV7-2
cdr3_aa: CASSPNGGSDTEAFF

v_call: TRBV7-8
cdr3_aa: CASSARRLTREQYF

v_call: TRBV6-2/TRBV6-3
cdr3_aa: CASSPLDFQGTDYNEQFF